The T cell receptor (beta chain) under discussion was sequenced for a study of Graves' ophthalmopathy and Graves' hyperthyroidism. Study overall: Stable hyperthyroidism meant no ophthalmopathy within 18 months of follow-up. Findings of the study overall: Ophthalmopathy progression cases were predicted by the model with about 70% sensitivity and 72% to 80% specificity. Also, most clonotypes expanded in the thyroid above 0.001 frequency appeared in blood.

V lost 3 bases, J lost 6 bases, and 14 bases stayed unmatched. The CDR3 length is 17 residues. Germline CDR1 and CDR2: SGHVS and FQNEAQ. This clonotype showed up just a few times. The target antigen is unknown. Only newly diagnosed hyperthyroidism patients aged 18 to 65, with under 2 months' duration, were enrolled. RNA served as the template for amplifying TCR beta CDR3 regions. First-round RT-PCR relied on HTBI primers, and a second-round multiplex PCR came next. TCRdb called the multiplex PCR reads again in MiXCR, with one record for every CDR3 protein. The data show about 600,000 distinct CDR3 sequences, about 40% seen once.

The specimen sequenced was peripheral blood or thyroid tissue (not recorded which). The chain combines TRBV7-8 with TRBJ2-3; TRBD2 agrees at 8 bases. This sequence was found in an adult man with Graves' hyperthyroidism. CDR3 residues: CASSFSSASGPADTQYF. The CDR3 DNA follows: TGTGCCAGCAGCTTCAGTTCGGCTAGCGGGCCCGCGGATACGCAGTATTTT.